Listed here is a single TCR beta chain. Data came from immunoSEQ multiplex PCR; TCRdb stores just in-frame clones and leaves some out. This sample yields 85,000 to 100,000 clones, of which 85% to 95% are seen a single time; over 2% belongs to the top ten. This CDR3 is 19 amino acids long. Per the germline V gene, CDR1 is SEHNR and CDR2 is FQNEAQ (reference sequence). Trimming at V came to 5 bases and at J to 6 bases, leaving 21 bases not matched to a gene. This entry is derived from a study of T cell changes during pregnancy in multiple sclerosis. The chain links TRBV7-9 to TRBJ2-3; 9 nucleotides agree with TRBD2. This clonotype originated in a female donor with multiple sclerosis, enrolled in a pregnancy study. The material was peripheral blood, obtained in the first trimester of pregnancy. The CDR3 DNA sequence: TGTGCCAGCAGCCCCCCATTCCCGGTAGGCGGGAGGGGCCCGGATACGCAGTATTTT. Translated: CASSPPFPVGGRGPDTQYF.